This T cell receptor beta chain appears in the sequencing data of a study of T cells in Graves' hyperthyroidism and ophthalmopathy. On the basis of clinical symptoms, serum thyroxine and TRAb, thyroid ultrasound and orbital computed tomography, diagnoses were made. First hyperthyroidism diagnosis is when the blood sample was obtained, before any ophthalmopathy symptoms. Germline values: CDR1 SGHAT, CDR2 FQNNGV. The ends lost 5 bases at V and 0 bases at J; junction bases unmatched: 16. This CDR3 has 20 residues. Turning to this clonotype: What it recognizes is unknown.

General study results and limits: Expanded thyroid clonotypes (above 0.001) were mostly also found in blood.

Amplification of TCR beta CDR3 regions was performed using RNA transcripts as template. The study used the HTBI primer set for a first-round RT-PCR of the TCR CDR3. From the multiplex PCR reads, TCRdb called clonotypes with MiXCR, one entry per CDR3 protein. The sample has fewer than 450,000 distinct CDR3 sequences; approximately 18% are singletons. This chain uses TRBV11-2 with TRBJ2-3, with 11 positions matching TRBD2. The TCR originated in a woman aged 25 to 39 with Graves' hyperthyroidism that later progressed to Graves' ophthalmopathy. The sequenced sample was blood. The CDR3 bases are TGTGCCAGCAGCCAGATAGCTAGCGGGAGGCGAAGAGGTAGCACAGATACGCAGTATTTT. Protein: CASSQIASGRRRGSTDTQYF.